A selection of T cell receptor beta chains follows, all from one sample in a study of blood T cell repertoires in COVID-19. Sequenced by immunoSEQ multiplex PCR; TCRdb stores in-frame clones only, minus some. Among roughly 120,000 clones listed, approximately 86% were seen once. Material for sequencing was peripheral blood. The receptors were gathered from a man in his forties with acute or convalescent COVID-19. CDR3s include the opening cysteine and the closing phenylalanine or tryptophan. A D gene is named only where the DNA matches it firmly. A clone size is listed for some rows: how often the clone was seen (once, few, many), or a class if it is expanded.

d_gene: TRBD1
v_gene: TRBV5-5
abundance: -
j_gene: TRBJ2-7
CDR3aa: CASTPLTGAYEQYF
CDR3nt: TGTGCCAGCACTCCCCTTACAGGGGCCTACGAGCAGTACTTC

d_gene: -
v_gene: TRBV2
abundance: -
j_gene: TRBJ2-7
CDR3aa: CASNLGGPLAYEQYF
CDR3nt: TGTGCCAGCAACCTCGGAGGACCGCTCGCCTACGAGCAGTACTTC

d_gene: -
v_gene: TRBV13
abundance: -
j_gene: TRBJ1-5
CDR3aa: CASSLAAGNGNQPQHF
CDR3nt: TGTGCCAGCAGCTTAGCAGCGGGGAATGGCAATCAGCCCCAGCATTTT

d_gene: TRBD2
v_gene: TRBV27
abundance: -
j_gene: TRBJ2-7
CDR3aa: CASSARPGLAGYEQYF
CDR3nt: TGTGCCAGCAGTGCCCGACCTGGACTAGCGGGCTACGAGCAGTACTTC

d_gene: -
v_gene: TRBV30
abundance: -
j_gene: TRBJ1-2
CDR3aa: CAWRRPSGYTF
CDR3nt: TGTGCCTGGAGGAGGCCCTCTGGCTACACCTTC

d_gene: -
v_gene: TRBV10-3
abundance: -
j_gene: TRBJ1-2
CDR3aa: CATLGGANYGYTF
CDR3nt: TGTGCCACGTTAGGGGGAGCTAACTATGGCTACACCTTC

d_gene: TRBD2
v_gene: TRBV20-1
abundance: -
j_gene: TRBJ2-1
CDR3aa: CSASLGLAGSYNEQFF
CDR3nt: TGCAGTGCTAGTCTAGGACTAGCGGGATCCTACAATGAGCAGTTCTTC

d_gene: TRBD1
v_gene: TRBV3-1/TRBV3-2
abundance: -
j_gene: TRBJ2-1
CDR3aa: CASSPDRGYNEQFF
CDR3nt: TGTGCCAGCAGCCCCGACAGGGGGTATAATGAGCAGTTCTTC

d_gene: TRBD1
v_gene: TRBV30
abundance: -
j_gene: TRBJ1-1
CDR3aa: CAWSRTGGAQNTEAFF
CDR3nt: TGTGCCTGGAGCCGGACAGGGGGCGCCCAGAACACTGAAGCTTTCTTT

d_gene: -
v_gene: TRBV13
abundance: -
j_gene: TRBJ1-3
CDR3aa: CASSHQGGGNTIYF
CDR3nt: TGTGCCAGCAGCCACCAGGGTGGTGGAAACACCATATATTTT

d_gene: -
v_gene: TRBV6-6
abundance: -
j_gene: TRBJ1-5
CDR3aa: CASSYSGEQPQHF
CDR3nt: TGTGCCAGCAGTTACTCAGGGGAACAGCCCCAGCATTTT

d_gene: TRBD2
v_gene: TRBV5-8
abundance: -
j_gene: TRBJ2-1
CDR3aa: CASRSLAGGWNEQFF
CDR3nt: TGTGCCAGCAGATCCCTGGCGGGAGGCTGGAATGAGCAGTTCTTC

d_gene: -
v_gene: TRBV20-1
abundance: -
j_gene: TRBJ1-3
CDR3aa: CSASFSSGNTIYF
CDR3nt: TGCAGTGCTAGTTTTAGCTCTGGAAACACCATATATTTT

d_gene: -
v_gene: TRBV6-5
abundance: -
j_gene: TRBJ1-2
CDR3aa: CASLRTEAYGYTF
CDR3nt: TGTGCCAGCCTTCGGACAGAGGCTTATGGCTACACCTTC

d_gene: TRBD2
v_gene: TRBV30
abundance: -
j_gene: TRBJ2-1
CDR3aa: CAWTRAGGIDEQFF
CDR3nt: TGTGCCTGGACCCGGGCGGGAGGGATCGATGAGCAGTTCTTC

d_gene: -
v_gene: TRBV7-2
abundance: -
j_gene: TRBJ2-7
CDR3aa: CASSLDSLRGRYEQYF
CDR3nt: TGTGCCAGCAGCTTAGATTCCCTACGGGGTCGCTACGAGCAGTACTTC

d_gene: -
v_gene: TRBV5-5
abundance: -
j_gene: TRBJ1-6
CDR3aa: CASSPPEQGYSPLHF
CDR3nt: TGTGCCAGCAGCCCCCCGGAGCAGGGGTATTCACCCCTCCACTTT

d_gene: -
v_gene: TRBV19
abundance: -
j_gene: TRBJ1-2
CDR3aa: CASSIYQGLTGYTF
CDR3nt: TGTGCCAGTAGTATTTATCAGGGCCTCACCGGCTACACCTTC

d_gene: -
v_gene: TRBV6-5
abundance: -
j_gene: TRBJ1-2
CDR3aa: CASTSSDINYGYTF
CDR3nt: TGTGCCAGCACCTCTTCGGACATTAACTATGGCTACACCTTC

d_gene: -
v_gene: TRBV2
abundance: -
j_gene: TRBJ1-2
CDR3aa: CASSEAENYGYTF
CDR3nt: TGTGCCAGCAGTGAAGCGGAGAACTATGGCTACACCTTC

d_gene: TRBD1
v_gene: TRBV3-1/TRBV3-2
abundance: -
j_gene: TRBJ2-6
CDR3aa: CASSAGGAGANVLTF
CDR3nt: TGTGCCAGCAGCGCAGGGGGCGCAGGGGCCAACGTCCTGACTTTC

d_gene: -
v_gene: TRBV18
abundance: -
j_gene: TRBJ1-3
CDR3aa: CASSPRRAASGNTIYF
CDR3nt: TGTGCCAGCTCACCACGGCGCGCGGCCTCTGGAAACACCATATATTTT

d_gene: TRBD1
v_gene: TRBV27
abundance: -
j_gene: TRBJ2-1
CDR3aa: CASNFGQGVHNEQFF
CDR3nt: TGTGCCAGCAACTTTGGACAGGGGGTACACAATGAGCAGTTCTTC

d_gene: -
v_gene: TRBV9
abundance: -
j_gene: TRBJ1-1
CDR3aa: CASSVASMGSEAFF
CDR3nt: TGTGCCAGCAGCGTAGCTAGTATGGGGAGTGAAGCTTTCTTT

d_gene: -
v_gene: TRBV30
abundance: few
j_gene: TRBJ1-4
CDR3aa: CAWSVGWEKLFF
CDR3nt: TGTGCCTGGAGCGTCGGGTGGGAAAAACTGTTTTTT

d_gene: -
v_gene: TRBV30
abundance: -
j_gene: TRBJ1-5
CDR3aa: CAWSVRGNQPQHF
CDR3nt: TGTGCCTGGAGTGTACGGGGTAATCAGCCCCAGCATTTT

d_gene: -
v_gene: TRBV12-3/TRBV12-4
abundance: -
j_gene: TRBJ1-4
CDR3aa: CAGLYEKLFF
CDR3nt: TGTGCCGGACTCTATGAAAAACTGTTTTTT

d_gene: TRBD1
v_gene: TRBV20-1
abundance: once
j_gene: TRBJ2-1
CDR3aa: CSASVGQGQGEQFF
CDR3nt: TGCAGTGCTAGTGTGGGACAGGGCCAGGGTGAGCAGTTCTTC

d_gene: -
v_gene: TRBV11-2
abundance: many
j_gene: TRBJ1-5
CDR3aa: CASSRTVDNQPQHF
CDR3nt: TGTGCCAGCAGCAGGACAGTAGATAATCAGCCCCAGCATTTT

d_gene: TRBD1
v_gene: TRBV6-5
abundance: -
j_gene: TRBJ2-7
CDR3aa: CASNQGQGSYEQYF
CDR3nt: TGTGCCAGCAATCAGGGACAGGGCTCCTACGAGCAGTACTTC

d_gene: TRBD1
v_gene: TRBV7-9
abundance: -
j_gene: TRBJ1-2
CDR3aa: CASSPTGFTF
CDR3nt: TGTGCCAGCAGCCCGACAGGGTTCACCTTC

d_gene: -
v_gene: TRBV20-1
abundance: -
j_gene: TRBJ1-2
CDR3aa: CSVRAGGYTF
CDR3nt: TGCAGTGTGCGGGCGGGGGGCTACACCTTC

d_gene: -
v_gene: TRBV7-9
abundance: -
j_gene: TRBJ2-5
CDR3aa: CASSLATEETQYF
CDR3nt: TGTGCCAGCAGCTTAGCTACGGAAGAGACCCAGTACTTC

d_gene: -
v_gene: TRBV6-6
abundance: once
j_gene: TRBJ1-6
CDR3aa: CASSYNRGQESPLHF
CDR3nt: TGTGCCAGCAGTTACAATCGGGGTCAGGAATCACCCCTCCACTTT

d_gene: TRBD1
v_gene: TRBV2
abundance: -
j_gene: TRBJ1-4
CDR3aa: CASSAGTGVEKLFF
CDR3nt: TGTGCCAGCAGCGCCGGGACAGGGGTTGAAAAACTGTTTTTT

d_gene: -
v_gene: TRBV29-1
abundance: -
j_gene: TRBJ2-1
CDR3aa: CSADGDSGEQFF
CDR3nt: TGCAGCGCGGACGGGGATTCGGGTGAGCAGTTCTTC

d_gene: -
v_gene: TRBV4-1
abundance: -
j_gene: TRBJ2-7
CDR3aa: CASSQDQGTSSYEQYF
CDR3nt: TGCGCCAGCAGCCAAGATCAAGGGACAAGCTCCTACGAGCAGTACTTC

d_gene: -
v_gene: TRBV6-5
abundance: few
j_gene: TRBJ1-5
CDR3aa: CASKEGGVGNQPQHF
CDR3nt: TGTGCCAGCAAAGAGGGGGGGGTTGGCAATCAGCCCCAGCATTTT

d_gene: -
v_gene: TRBV6-5
abundance: -
j_gene: TRBJ2-1
CDR3aa: CASSTAEEFF
CDR3nt: TGTGCCAGCAGTACGGCAGAGGAGTTCTTC

d_gene: TRBD1
v_gene: TRBV6-6
abundance: few
j_gene: TRBJ1-2
CDR3aa: CASRLQGATYGYTF
CDR3nt: TGTGCCAGTCGACTTCAGGGGGCGACATATGGCTACACCTTC

d_gene: -
v_gene: TRBV5-4
abundance: -
j_gene: TRBJ1-2
CDR3aa: CASSFSETYGYTF
CDR3nt: TGTGCCAGCAGCTTCTCGGAGACCTATGGCTACACCTTC

d_gene: TRBD1
v_gene: TRBV19
abundance: once
j_gene: TRBJ1-1
CDR3aa: CASTIGSIQGTEAFF
CDR3nt: TGTGCCAGTACAATCGGGTCAATACAGGGGACTGAAGCTTTCTTT

d_gene: TRBD1
v_gene: TRBV18
abundance: -
j_gene: TRBJ2-3
CDR3aa: CASSQGQGSGTDTQYF
CDR3nt: TGTGCCAGCTCACAAGGACAGGGGTCTGGCACAGATACGCAGTATTTT

d_gene: -
v_gene: TRBV30
abundance: -
j_gene: TRBJ1-6
CDR3aa: CAWSNPRRANSPLHF
CDR3nt: TGTGCCTGGAGTAATCCTAGACGTGCTAATTCACCCCTCCACTTT

d_gene: TRBD1
v_gene: TRBV6-2/TRBV6-3
abundance: few
j_gene: TRBJ1-6
CDR3aa: CASSYDRGSSPLHF
CDR3nt: TGTGCCAGCAGTTACGACAGGGGGTCTTCACCCCTCCACTTT

d_gene: -
v_gene: TRBV6-2/TRBV6-3
abundance: -
j_gene: TRBJ1-1
CDR3aa: CASSYPHGHTMNTEAFF
CDR3nt: TGTGCCAGCAGTTACCCTCATGGACACACCATGAACACTGAAGCTTTCTTT

d_gene: -
v_gene: TRBV6-1
abundance: -
j_gene: TRBJ2-6
CDR3aa: CASSVLNTQAGANVLTF
CDR3nt: TGTGCCAGCAGTGTTTTAAACACCCAGGCTGGGGCCAACGTCCTGACTTTC

d_gene: TRBD2
v_gene: TRBV6-4
abundance: -
j_gene: TRBJ2-7
CDR3aa: CASSDLPAGAGEQYF
CDR3nt: TGTGCCAGCAGTGACCTTCCAGCGGGGGCGGGAGAGCAGTACTTC

d_gene: -
v_gene: TRBV28
abundance: once
j_gene: TRBJ2-3
CDR3aa: CASSPVGAPTPSTDTQYF
CDR3nt: TGTGCCAGCAGCCCTGTGGGAGCCCCTACTCCTAGCACAGATACGCAGTATTTT

d_gene: TRBD1
v_gene: TRBV5-1
abundance: -
j_gene: TRBJ1-6
CDR3aa: CASSIGQGNSPLHF
CDR3nt: TGCGCCAGCAGCATAGGACAGGGAAATTCACCCCTCCACTTT

d_gene: TRBD2
v_gene: TRBV10-3
abundance: -
j_gene: TRBJ2-1
CDR3aa: CAIRSAGSYNEQFF
CDR3nt: TGTGCCATCCGATCAGCGGGGTCCTACAATGAGCAGTTCTTC

d_gene: -
v_gene: TRBV7-2
abundance: -
j_gene: TRBJ2-4
CDR3aa: CASSLVARGSGNIQYF
CDR3nt: TGTGCCAGCAGCTTAGTTGCAAGAGGGAGCGGAAACATTCAGTACTTC

d_gene: -
v_gene: TRBV2
abundance: -
j_gene: TRBJ2-2
CDR3aa: CASSTDRNTGELFF
CDR3nt: TGTGCCAGCAGTACGGACAGGAACACCGGGGAGCTGTTTTTT